One and the same sample provided the 11 T cell receptor beta chains below, sequenced in a study of blood T cells in healthy people across ages. Then a second PCR, running about 6 to 12 cycles, was carried out with a sample-barcoded 5' primer and a J-beta primer mix. One entry per CDR3 protein, called by TCRdb with MiXCR from the 5' RACE reads. The sample includes some 1.6 million distinct CDR3 sequences, about 31% of them seen just once. The sample consisted of blood. These receptors all come from a woman in her twenties or thirties in good health.

The chain has TRBV28 and TRBJ1-1; maybe TRBD1 (6 bases). Per germline, CDR1 MDHEN and CDR2 SYDVKM. The V end was cut by 2 bases, the J end by 7 bases, with 11 bases between. CDR3 length equals 13 residues. CDR3 loop: CASSLGRGYEAFF. As DNA, the CDR3 is TGTGCCAGCAGTTTAGGCAGGGGATATGAAGCTTTCTTT.

This chain joins TRBV11-3 and TRBJ1-5; D is undetermined. The CDR3 consists of 17 residues. V lost 0 bases to trimming and J lost 1 base, with 13 bases between them. CDR1 and CDR2 from the germline V gene are SGHNT and YENEEA. Here the CDR3 reads CASSLDWASQSNQPQHF. The CDR3 coding sequence is TGTGCCAGCAGCTTAGATTGGGCCAGTCAAAGCAATCAGCCCCAGCATTTT.

The J gene is TRBJ2-5, the V gene TRBV20-1, with D possibly matching TRBD1 (6 bases). V was pared by 5 bases and J by 5 bases, with 12 bases between. Looked up from germline, CDR1 is DFQATT and CDR2 is SNEGSKA (reference sequence). There are 12 residues in the CDR3. The CDR3 here is CSAPGQRETQYF. The CDR3 bases are TGCAGTGCTCCCGGACAGCGGGAGACCCAGTACTTC.

A few counts support this clonotype. The V and J genes are TRBV4-2 and TRBJ2-7; 7 positions match TRBD2. V was pared by 4 bases and J by 5 bases, with 14 bases of the junction left unmatched. Germline CDR1 LGHNA, CDR2 YNFKEQ. The CDR3 loop spans 16 amino acids. CDR3 DNA: TGTGCCAGCAGCCCGGAGGAAGCGCGCGGGAGTCACGAGCAGTACTTC. Its protein is CASSPEEARGSHEQYF.

This clonotype was counted ten times or more. V and J are TRBV4-1 and TRBJ1-6; D may be TRBD1 (5 bases). Germline V gene lookup returns CDR1 MGHRA and CDR2 YSYEKL. This CDR3 has 15 residues. The V end was cut by 0 bases, the J end by 6 bases, with 9 bases between. The CDR3 loop reads CASSQDQQGNSPLHF. The DNA of the CDR3 is TGCGCCAGCAGCCAAGATCAGCAGGGTAATTCACCCCTCCACTTT.

At least ten counts were recorded for this clonotype. The chain is built from TRBV4-1 and TRBJ1-1; the match to TRBD1 covers 7 bases. Trimming at V came to 4 bases and at J to 4 bases, leaving 3 bases not matched to a gene. CDR3 length: 13 amino acids. Germline CDR1 MGHRA, CDR2 YSYEKL. The CDR3 DNA is TGCGCCAGCAGCCTGGACAGGACCACTGAAGCTTTCTTT. Translation gives CASSLDRTTEAFF.

In its sample, this clonotype was seen a few times. The chain couples TRBV11-1 to TRBJ2-6; D not certain. V dropped 2 bases and J dropped 3 bases, with 26 bases sitting between them. The CDR3 runs 21 residues. Germline CDR1 reads SGHAT; CDR2 reads FQDESV (reference sequence). CDR3 protein: CASSLLSLRVKDRSGANVLTF. The CDR3 nucleotides read TGTGCCAGCAGCTTATTATCCCTCCGAGTAAAAGATCGCAGTGGGGCCAACGTCCTGACTTTC.

The table lists this clonotype with many counts. J is TRBJ2-1 and V is TRBV12-3 or TRBV12-4; tentatively, D is TRBD2 (5 bases). The V gene lost 4 bases and the J gene lost 4 bases, with 8 bases spanning the gap. The CDR3 totals 13 residues. In nucleotides, the CDR3 is TGTGCCAGCAGTTCCGGCGGGTACAATGAGCAGTTCTTC. It codes for CASSSGGYNEQFF.

Only a few counts were recorded for this clonotype. This rearrangement joins TRBV6-2 or TRBV6-3 to TRBJ2-1, with TRBD2 matching 11 bases. With V trimmed by 5 bases and J by 9 bases, 9 bases remained unmatched. The CDR3 is made up of 15 amino acids. CDR1 MNHEY and CDR2 SVGEGT come from the germline V gene. The CDR3 here is CASSKTSGSFGEQFF. CDR3 bases: TGTGCCAGCAGTAAAACTAGCGGGAGCTTCGGTGAGCAGTTCTTC.

In this sample, this clonotype turned up once. The rearrangement joins TRBV13 to TRBJ1-5, with 7 bases fitting TRBD1. CDR3 length: 17 residues. Germline CDR1 is PRHDT and CDR2 is FYEKMQ (reference sequence). The ends lost 0 bases at V and 4 bases at J; junction bases unmatched: 9. CDR3 residues: CASSLGSGGHLNQPQHF. As DNA, the CDR3 is TGTGCCAGCAGCTTAGGTTCAGGGGGTCACTTGAATCAGCCCCAGCATTTT.

V and J are TRBV20-1 and TRBJ2-2, with D unclear. Trimming took 0 bases from V and 0 from J, leaving 8 bases between them. Per germline, CDR1 DFQATT and CDR2 SNEGSKA (reference sequence). The CDR3 totals 15 residues. The CDR3 DNA reads as TGCAGTGCTAGAGATCAGAGACCGAACACCGGGGAGCTGTTTTTT. It specifies CSARDQRPNTGELFF.